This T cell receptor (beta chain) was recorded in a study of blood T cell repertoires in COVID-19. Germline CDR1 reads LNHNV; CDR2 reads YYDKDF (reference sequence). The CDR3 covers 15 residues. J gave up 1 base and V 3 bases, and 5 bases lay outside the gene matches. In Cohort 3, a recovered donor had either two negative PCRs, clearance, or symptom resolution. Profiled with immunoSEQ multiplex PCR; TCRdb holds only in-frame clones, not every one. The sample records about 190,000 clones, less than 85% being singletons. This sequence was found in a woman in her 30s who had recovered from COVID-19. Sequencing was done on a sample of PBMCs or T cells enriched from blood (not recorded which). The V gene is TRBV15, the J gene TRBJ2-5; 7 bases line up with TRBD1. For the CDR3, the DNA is TGTGCCACCAGCAGCCCAGACAGGGTCCAAGAGACCCAGTACTTC. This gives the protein CATSSPDRVQETQYF. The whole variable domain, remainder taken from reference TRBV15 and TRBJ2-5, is DAMVIQNPRYQVTQFGKPVTLSCSQTLNHNVMYWYQQKSSQAPKLLFHYYDKDFNNEADTPDNFQSRRPNTSFCFLDIRSPGLGDTAMYLCATSSPDRVQETQYFGPGTRLLVL.